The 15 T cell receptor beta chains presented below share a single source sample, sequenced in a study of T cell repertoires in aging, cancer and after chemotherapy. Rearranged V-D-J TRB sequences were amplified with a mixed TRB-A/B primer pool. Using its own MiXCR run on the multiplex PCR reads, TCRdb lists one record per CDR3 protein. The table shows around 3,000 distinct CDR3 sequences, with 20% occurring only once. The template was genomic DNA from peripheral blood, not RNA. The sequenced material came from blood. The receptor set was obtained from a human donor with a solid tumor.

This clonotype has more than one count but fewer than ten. The CDR3 bases are TGCGCCAGCAGCCCGGGCCTAGAGGGGAACACCATATATTTT. Protein product: CASSPGLEGNTIYF. The V and J genes are TRBV5-1 and TRBJ1-3, with a possible D match to TRBD1 (5 bases). Trimming took off 4 bases at V and 7 bases at J, with 15 bases between the two ends. Germline V gene lookup returns CDR1 SGHRS and CDR2 YFSETQ. CDR3 size: 14 residues. Based on the CDR3 plus reference TRBV5-1 and TRBJ1-3, the full variable domain is KAGVTQTPRYLIKTRGQQVTLSCSPISGHRSVSWYQQTPGQGLQFLFEYFSETQRNKGNFPGRFSGRQFSNSRSEMNVSTLELGDSALYLCASSPGLEGNTIYFGEGSWLTVV.

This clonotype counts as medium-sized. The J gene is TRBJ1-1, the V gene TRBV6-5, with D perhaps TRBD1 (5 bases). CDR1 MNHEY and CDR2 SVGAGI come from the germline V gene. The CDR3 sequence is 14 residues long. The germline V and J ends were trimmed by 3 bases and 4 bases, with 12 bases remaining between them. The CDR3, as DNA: TGTGCCAGCAGTTATCAGGGCTCGGGCACTGAAGCTTTCTTT. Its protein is CASSYQGSGTEAFF.

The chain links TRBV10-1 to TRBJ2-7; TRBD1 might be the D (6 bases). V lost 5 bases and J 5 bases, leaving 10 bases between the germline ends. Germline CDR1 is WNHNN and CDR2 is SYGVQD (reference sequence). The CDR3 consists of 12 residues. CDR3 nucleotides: TGCGCCAGCAGTATCACAGGGAACGAGCAGTACTTC. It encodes CASSITGNEQYF.

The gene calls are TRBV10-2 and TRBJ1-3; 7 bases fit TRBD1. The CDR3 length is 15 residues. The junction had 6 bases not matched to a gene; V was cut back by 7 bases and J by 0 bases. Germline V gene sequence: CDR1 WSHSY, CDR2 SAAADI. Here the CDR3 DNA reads TGCGCCAGCAAAGGACAGGCGAACTCTGGAAACACCATATATTTT. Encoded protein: CASKGQANSGNTIYF.

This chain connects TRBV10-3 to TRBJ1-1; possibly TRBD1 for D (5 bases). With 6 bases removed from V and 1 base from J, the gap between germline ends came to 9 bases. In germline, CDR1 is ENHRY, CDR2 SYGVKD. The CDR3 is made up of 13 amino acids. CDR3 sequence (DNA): TGTGCCATCAGCGAGACAGAGAACACTGAAGCTTTCTTT. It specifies CAISETENTEAFF.

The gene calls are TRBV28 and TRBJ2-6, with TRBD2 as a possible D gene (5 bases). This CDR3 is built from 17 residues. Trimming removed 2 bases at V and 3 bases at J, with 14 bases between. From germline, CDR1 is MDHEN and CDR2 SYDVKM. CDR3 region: CASSLISGEVGANVLTF. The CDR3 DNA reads TGTGCCAGCAGTTTAATATCCGGGGAAGTTGGGGCCAACGTCCTGACTTTC.

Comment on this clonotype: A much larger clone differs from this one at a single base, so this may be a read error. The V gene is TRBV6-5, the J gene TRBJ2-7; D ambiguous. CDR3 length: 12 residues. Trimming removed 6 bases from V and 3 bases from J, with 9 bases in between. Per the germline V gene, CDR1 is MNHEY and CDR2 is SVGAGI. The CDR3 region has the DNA TGTGCCAGCAGCCCACGGCACTACGAGCAGTACTTC. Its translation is CASSPRHYEQYF.

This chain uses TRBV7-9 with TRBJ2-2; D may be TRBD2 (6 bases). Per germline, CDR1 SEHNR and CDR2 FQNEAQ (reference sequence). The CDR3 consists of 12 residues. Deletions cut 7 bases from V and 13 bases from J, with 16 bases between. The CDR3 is CASTGGGRPLFF. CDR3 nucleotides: TGTGCCAGCACCGGGGGTGGGCGCCCGCTGTTTTTT.

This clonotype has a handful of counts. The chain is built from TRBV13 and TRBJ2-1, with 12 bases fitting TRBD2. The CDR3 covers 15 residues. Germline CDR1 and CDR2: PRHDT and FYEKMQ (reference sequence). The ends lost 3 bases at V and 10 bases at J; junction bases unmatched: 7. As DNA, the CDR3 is TGTGCCAGCAGCTTCCTAGCGGGAGGGACGGGCGAGCAGTTCTTC. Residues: CASSFLAGGTGEQFF.

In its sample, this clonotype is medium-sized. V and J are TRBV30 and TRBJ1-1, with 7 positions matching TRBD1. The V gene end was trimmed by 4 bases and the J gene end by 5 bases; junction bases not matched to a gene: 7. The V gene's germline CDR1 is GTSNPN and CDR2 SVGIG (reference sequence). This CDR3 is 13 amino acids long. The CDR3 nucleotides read TGTGCCTGGATCCCAGGGGGATGGACTGAAGCTTTCTTT. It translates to CAWIPGGWTEAFF.

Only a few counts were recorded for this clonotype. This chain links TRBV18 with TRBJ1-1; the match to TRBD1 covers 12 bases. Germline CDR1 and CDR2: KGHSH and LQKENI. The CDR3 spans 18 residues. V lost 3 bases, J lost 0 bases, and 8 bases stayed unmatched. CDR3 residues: CASSPPMGQGALNTEAFF. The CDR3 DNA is TGTGCCAGCTCACCGCCTATGGGACAGGGGGCTTTGAACACTGAAGCTTTCTTT.

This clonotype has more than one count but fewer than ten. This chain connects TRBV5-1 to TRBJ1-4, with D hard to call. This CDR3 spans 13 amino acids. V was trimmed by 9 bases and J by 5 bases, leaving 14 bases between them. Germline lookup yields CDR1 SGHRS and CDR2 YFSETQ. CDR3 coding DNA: TGCGCCACGTGCGTCTCCCCAAATGAAAAACTGTTTTTT. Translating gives CATCVSPNEKLFF.

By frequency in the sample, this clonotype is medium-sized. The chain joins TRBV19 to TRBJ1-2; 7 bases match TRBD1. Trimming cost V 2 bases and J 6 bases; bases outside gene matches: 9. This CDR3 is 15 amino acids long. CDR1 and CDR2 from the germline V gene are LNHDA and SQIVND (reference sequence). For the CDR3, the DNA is TGTGCCAGTAGTATAAATCGACAGGGCAGAGATGGCTACACCTTC. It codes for CASSINRQGRDGYTF.

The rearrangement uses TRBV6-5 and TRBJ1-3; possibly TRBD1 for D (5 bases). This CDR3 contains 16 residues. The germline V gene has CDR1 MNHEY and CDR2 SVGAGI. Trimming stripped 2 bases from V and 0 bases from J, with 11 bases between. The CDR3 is CASSYRDRRSGNTIYF. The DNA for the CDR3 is TGTGCCAGCAGTTACCGGGACCGCCGCTCTGGAAACACCATATATTTT.

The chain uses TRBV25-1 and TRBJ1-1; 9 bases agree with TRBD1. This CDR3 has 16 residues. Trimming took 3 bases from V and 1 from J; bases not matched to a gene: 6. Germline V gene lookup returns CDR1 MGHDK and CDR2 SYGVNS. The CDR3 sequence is CASSDFRDRENTEAFF. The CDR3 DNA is TGTGCCAGCAGTGATTTTAGGGACAGGGAGAACACTGAAGCTTTCTTT. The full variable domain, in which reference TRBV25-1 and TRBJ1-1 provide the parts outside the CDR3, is EADIYQTPRYLVIGTGKKITLECSQTMGHDKMYWYQQDPGMELHLIHYSYGVNSTEKGDLSSESTVSRIRTEHFPLTLESARPSHTSQYLCASSDFRDRENTEAFFGQGTRLTVV.